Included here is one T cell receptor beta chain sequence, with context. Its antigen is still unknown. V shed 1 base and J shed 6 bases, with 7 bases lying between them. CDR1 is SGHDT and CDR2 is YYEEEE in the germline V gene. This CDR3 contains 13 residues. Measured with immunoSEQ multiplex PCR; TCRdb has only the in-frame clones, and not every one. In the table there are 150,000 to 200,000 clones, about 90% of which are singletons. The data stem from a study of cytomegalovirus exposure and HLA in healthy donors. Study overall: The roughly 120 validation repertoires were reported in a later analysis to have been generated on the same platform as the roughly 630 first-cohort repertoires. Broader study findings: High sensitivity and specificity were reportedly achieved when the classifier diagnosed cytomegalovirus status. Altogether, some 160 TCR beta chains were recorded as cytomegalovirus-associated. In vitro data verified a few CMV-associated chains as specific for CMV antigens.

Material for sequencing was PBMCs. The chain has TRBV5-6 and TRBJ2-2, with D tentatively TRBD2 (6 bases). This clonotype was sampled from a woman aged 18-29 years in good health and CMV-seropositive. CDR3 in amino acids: CASSLPGAGELFF. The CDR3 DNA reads TGTGCCAGCAGCTTGCCGGGGGCCGGGGAGCTGTTTTTT. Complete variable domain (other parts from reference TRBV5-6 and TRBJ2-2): DAGVTQSPTHLIKTRGQQVTLRCSPKSGHDTVSWYQQALGQGPQFIFQYYEEEERQRGNFPDRFSGHQFPNYSSELNVNALLLGDSALYLCASSLPGAGELFFGEGSRLTVL.